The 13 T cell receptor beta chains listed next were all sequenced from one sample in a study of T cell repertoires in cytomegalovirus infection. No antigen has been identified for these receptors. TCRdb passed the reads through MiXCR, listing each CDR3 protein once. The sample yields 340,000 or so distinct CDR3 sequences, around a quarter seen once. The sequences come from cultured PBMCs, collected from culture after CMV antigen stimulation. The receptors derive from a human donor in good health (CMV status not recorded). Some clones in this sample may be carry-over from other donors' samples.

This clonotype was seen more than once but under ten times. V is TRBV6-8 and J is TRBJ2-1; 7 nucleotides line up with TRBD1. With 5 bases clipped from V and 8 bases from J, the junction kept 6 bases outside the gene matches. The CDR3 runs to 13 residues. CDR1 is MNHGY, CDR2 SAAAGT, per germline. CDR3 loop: CASSQTGADEQFF. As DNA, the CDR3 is TGTGCCAGCAGTCAAACAGGGGCGGATGAGCAGTTCTTC.

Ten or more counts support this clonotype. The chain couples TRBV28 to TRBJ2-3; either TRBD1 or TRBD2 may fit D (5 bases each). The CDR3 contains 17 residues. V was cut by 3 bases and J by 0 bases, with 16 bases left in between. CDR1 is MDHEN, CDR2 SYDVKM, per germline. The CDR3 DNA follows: TGTGCCAGCAGTTTTTCGGGGACCGGTGCTAGCACAGATACGCAGTATTTT. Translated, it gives CASSFSGTGASTDTQYF.

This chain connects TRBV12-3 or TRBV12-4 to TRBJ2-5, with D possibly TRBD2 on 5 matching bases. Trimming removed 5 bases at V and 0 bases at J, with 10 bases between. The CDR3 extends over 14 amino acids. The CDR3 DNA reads TGTGCCAGCAGTCCCCCGGGGTACCAAGAGACCCAGTACTTC. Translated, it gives CASSPPGYQETQYF.

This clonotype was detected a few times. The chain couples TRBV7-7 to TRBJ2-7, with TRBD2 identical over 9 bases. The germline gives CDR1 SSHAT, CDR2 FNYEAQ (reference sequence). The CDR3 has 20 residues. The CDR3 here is CASSLAGGSGRNTNPYEQYV. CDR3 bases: TGTGCTAGCAGCTTAGCCGGGGGTAGCGGGAGAAACACGAACCCCTACGAGCAGTACGTC.

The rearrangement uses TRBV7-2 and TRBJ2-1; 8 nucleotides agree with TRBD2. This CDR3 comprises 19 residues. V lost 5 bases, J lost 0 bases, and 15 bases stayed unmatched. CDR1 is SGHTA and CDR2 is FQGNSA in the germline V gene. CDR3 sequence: CASSPGLGVAGRSYNEQFF. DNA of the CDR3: TGTGCCAGCAGCCCAGGACTGGGAGTAGCGGGACGCTCCTACAATGAGCAGTTCTTC.

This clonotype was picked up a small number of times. This chain's CDR3 is CAISKGTVSGNTIYF. CDR3 bases: TGTGCCATCAGTAAAGGGACGGTCTCTGGAAACACCATATATTTT. The V call is TRBV10-3, the J call TRBJ1-3; D might be TRBD1 (5 bases). CDR3 size: 15 residues. Germline-derived CDR1 and CDR2 are ENHRY and SYGVKD. The V and J ends lost 5 bases and 0 bases respectively, with 11 bases between them.

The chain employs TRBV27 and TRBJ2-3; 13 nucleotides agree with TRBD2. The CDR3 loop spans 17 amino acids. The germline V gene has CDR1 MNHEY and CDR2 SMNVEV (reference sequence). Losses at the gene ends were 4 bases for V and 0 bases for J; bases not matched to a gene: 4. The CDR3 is CASSSGLAGASTDTQYF. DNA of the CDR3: TGTGCCAGCAGTTCCGGACTAGCGGGAGCGAGCACAGATACGCAGTATTTT.

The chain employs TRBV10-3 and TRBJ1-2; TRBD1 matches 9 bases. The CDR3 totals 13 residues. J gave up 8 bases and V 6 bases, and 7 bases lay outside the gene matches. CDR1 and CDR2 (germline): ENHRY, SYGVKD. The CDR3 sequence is CAIRTDRGGGYTF. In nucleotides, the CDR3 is TGTGCCATCAGAACGGACAGGGGTGGAGGCTACACCTTC.

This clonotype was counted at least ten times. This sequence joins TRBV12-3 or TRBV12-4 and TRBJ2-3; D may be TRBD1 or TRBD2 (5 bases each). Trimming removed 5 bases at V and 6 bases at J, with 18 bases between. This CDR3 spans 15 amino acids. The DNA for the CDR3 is TGTGCCAGCAGTCCCCAGGGACCAGTCCCCGATACGCAGTATTTT. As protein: CASSPQGPVPDTQYF.

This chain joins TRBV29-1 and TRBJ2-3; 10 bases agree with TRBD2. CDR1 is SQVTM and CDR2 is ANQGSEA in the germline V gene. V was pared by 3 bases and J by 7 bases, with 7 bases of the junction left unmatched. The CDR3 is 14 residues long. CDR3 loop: CSVESSGSAYTQYF. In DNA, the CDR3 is TGCAGCGTTGAGTCTAGCGGGAGTGCCTATACGCAGTATTTT.

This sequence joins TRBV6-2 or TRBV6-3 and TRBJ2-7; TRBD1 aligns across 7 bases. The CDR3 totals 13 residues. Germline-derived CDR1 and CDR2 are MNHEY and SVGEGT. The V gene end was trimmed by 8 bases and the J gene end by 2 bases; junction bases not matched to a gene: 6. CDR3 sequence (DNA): TGTGCCAGCGGCAGGGGGTTTACCTACGAGCAGTACGTC. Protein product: CASGRGFTYEQYV.

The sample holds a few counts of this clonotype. The CDR3 sequence: CASSYWEGVTGETQYF. CDR3 nucleotide sequence: TGTGCCAGCAGTTACTGGGAAGGGGTGACGGGGGAGACCCAGTACTTC. The chain couples TRBV6-6 to TRBJ2-5, with D perhaps given as TRBD1 or TRBD2 (5 bases each). The germline gives CDR1 MNHNY, CDR2 SVGAGI (reference sequence). V dropped 1 base and J dropped 5 bases, with 17 bases sitting between them. The CDR3 extends over 16 amino acids.

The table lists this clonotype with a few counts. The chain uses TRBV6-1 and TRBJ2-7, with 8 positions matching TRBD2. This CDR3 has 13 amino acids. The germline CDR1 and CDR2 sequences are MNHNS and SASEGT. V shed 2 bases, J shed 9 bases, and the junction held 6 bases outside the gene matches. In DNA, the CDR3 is TGTGCCAGCAGTGAAACTCGGGAGGGAGTGCAGTACTTC. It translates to CASSETREGVQYF.